These 31 T cell receptor beta chains originate from one sample sequenced in a study of response to subunit inactivated influenza vaccine. TCRdb reprocessed the RT-PCR reads via MiXCR and lists one record per CDR3 protein. The sample contains hundreds of thousands of distinct CDR3 sequences, about 11% of which appear only once. The sample was also linked to a second study, of T cells expressing NK-cell markers. From that study: Template switching by 5'RACE with UMIs generated the TCR beta cDNA.

Sequencing was performed on PBMCs from blood, taken on the day of vaccination. The receptor set was obtained from a man aged 45-65 years who received an inactivated influenza vaccine.

The chain couples TRBV7-6 to TRBJ2-7, with D possibly TRBD2 on 6 matching bases. V shed 5 bases and J shed 7 bases, with 15 bases lying between them. Germline V gives CDR1 SGHVS, CDR2 FNYEAQ. The CDR3 has 13 amino acids. CDR3 DNA: TGTGCCAGCAGCCTCACCGAGGCGGGAGAGCAGTACTTC. Translated, it gives CASSLTEAGEQYF.

This clonotype was counted between two and nine times. This rearrangement joins TRBV2 to TRBJ2-1; tentative D call: TRBD2 (5 bases). The V gene's germline CDR1 is SNHLY and CDR2 FYNNEI. The CDR3 is 14 residues long. With 6 bases removed from V and 1 base from J, the gap between germline ends came to 10 bases. CDR3 amino acids: CASRRAASYNEQFF. CDR3 DNA sequence: TGTGCCAGCAGGAGGGCTGCTTCCTACAATGAGCAGTTCTTC.

This chain connects TRBV12-3 or TRBV12-4 to TRBJ1-5, with D possibly being TRBD1 (5 bases). The CDR3 contains 16 residues. V was cut by 3 bases and J by 0 bases, with 12 bases left in between. The CDR3 coding sequence is TGTGCCAGCAGTTTTGGACAATTATATAGCAATCAGCCCCAGCATTTT. Amino acid sequence: CASSFGQLYSNQPQHF.

Comments on this clonotype: A clone one base away is much larger, so this may be a read error. This chain links TRBV12-3 or TRBV12-4 with TRBJ2-3; D gene uncertain. This CDR3 has 14 residues. Deletions cut 6 bases from V and 4 bases from J, with 14 bases between. The CDR3 sequence: CASSNSRRADTQYF. Here the CDR3 DNA reads TGTGCCAGCAGCAACAGTAGACGAGCAGATACGCAGTATTTT.

The chain has TRBV28 and TRBJ2-2, with unresolved D. The CDR3 consists of 16 residues. Germline V gives CDR1 MDHEN, CDR2 SYDVKM. V gave up 6 bases and J gave up 2 bases, with 16 bases separating them. The CDR3 DNA is TGTGCCAGCAGCTCGACTCTATCAAGAAACACCGGGGAGCTGTTTTTT. Translating it yields CASSSTLSRNTGELFF. Combining the CDR3 with reference TRBV28 and TRBJ2-2 gives the whole variable domain DVKVTQSSRYLVKRTGEKVFLECVQDMDHENMFWYRQDPGLGLRLIYFSYDVKMKEKGDIPEGYSVSREKKERFSLILESASTNQTSMYLCASSSTLSRNTGELFFGEGSRLTVL.

This clonotype was recorded at least ten times. As DNA, the CDR3 is TGTGCCAGCAGTCAAGACAGGGGGCTAAGCACAGATACGCAGTATTTT. The encoded protein is CASSQDRGLSTDTQYF. The chain is built from TRBV6-2 or TRBV6-3 and TRBJ2-3, with 10 bases identical to TRBD1. Germline lookup yields CDR1 MNHEY and CDR2 SVGEGT. The CDR3 is 16 residues long. Germline trimming cut 5 bases from V and 0 bases from J; bases unmatched to any gene: 5.

This clonotype has just a few counts. The rearrangement uses TRBV28 and TRBJ1-2; 9 positions match TRBD1. This CDR3 is built from 15 residues. CDR1 is MDHEN, CDR2 SYDVKM, per germline. V trimming: 6 bases; J trimming: 4 bases; junction bases outside the gene matches: 9. The CDR3 nucleotides read TGTGCCAGCAGCCGCCGGGGACAGGGTGTCTATGGCTACACCTTC. This sequence encodes CASSRRGQGVYGYTF.

This clonotype has more than one count but fewer than ten. The chain links TRBV30 to TRBJ1-3, with D perhaps TRBD1 (5 bases). The CDR3 is 12 amino acids. Per germline, CDR1 GTSNPN and CDR2 SVGIG (reference sequence). V was trimmed by 6 bases and J by 1 base, leaving 7 bases between them. The CDR3 bases are TGTGCCTGCAGGGTTTCTGGAAACACCATATATTTT. Its translation is CACRVSGNTIYF.

This clonotype has more than one count but fewer than ten. The chain uses TRBV24-1 and TRBJ2-5, with a tentative D call TRBD1 (6 bases). The CDR3 is made up of 14 amino acids. V was clipped by 4 bases and J by 5 bases, with 13 bases between them. CDR1 is KGHDR and CDR2 is SFDVKD in the germline V gene. The CDR3 DNA follows: TGTGCCACCAGTGACCACAGGGAAGGGGAGACCCAGTACTTC. Protein sequence: CATSDHREGETQYF.

The sample holds a few counts of this clonotype. The chain joins TRBV4-2 to TRBJ2-3, with 10 bases identical to TRBD2. Trimming removed 4 bases from V and 2 bases from J; junction bases left unmatched: 6. Looked up from germline, CDR1 is LGHNA and CDR2 is YNFKEQ. This CDR3 has 16 residues. The DNA of the CDR3 is TGTGCCAGCAGCCCCCGGACTAGCGGCCTCACAGATACGCAGTATTTT. Translation: CASSPRTSGLTDTQYF.

The V call is TRBV12-3 or TRBV12-4, the J call TRBJ2-2, with D unresolved. The CDR3 covers 15 residues. Trimming pared 2 bases from V and 5 bases from J, leaving 12 bases between. DNA for the CDR3: TGTGCCAGCAGTTTATACACTACCGGGACCGGGGAGCTGTTTTTT. Its translation is CASSLYTTGTGELFF.

This clonotype was seen only a few times. The chain combines TRBV24-1 with TRBJ2-7, with a possible D match to TRBD1 (5 bases). The CDR3 is 11 amino acids. V was cut by 9 bases and J by 4 bases, with 9 bases left in between. Germline CDR1 reads KGHDR; CDR2 reads SFDVKD. CDR3 amino acids: CATAQGYEQYF. The DNA for the CDR3 is TGTGCCACCGCTCAGGGTTACGAGCAGTACTTC.

J is TRBJ1-6 and V is TRBV6-1; no clear D. CDR3 length: 13 amino acids. V shed 2 bases and J shed 7 bases, with 6 bases lying between them. Germline V CDR1 and CDR2: MNHNS, SASEGT. The CDR3 sequence: CASSETANSPLHF. The CDR3 coding sequence is TGTGCCAGCAGTGAAACAGCCAATTCACCCCTCCACTTT.

This clonotype was detected many times. The gene calls are TRBV20-1 and TRBJ2-7; weak D call: TRBD2 (6 bases). Germline CDR1 DFQATT, CDR2 SNEGSKA (reference sequence). The CDR3 contains 13 residues. Between the trimmed V and J ends, which lost 5 bases and 3 bases, there was a span of 14 bases. For the CDR3, the DNA is TGCAGTGCTGGGGGGAGCAATTACTACGAGCAGTACTTC. This translates into CSAGGSNYYEQYF.

The chain couples TRBV29-1 to TRBJ2-1, with D possibly TRBD2 on 7 matching bases. Germline CDR1 and CDR2: SQVTM and ANQGSEA. Trimming took off 4 bases at V and 5 bases at J, with 18 bases between the two ends. The CDR3 sequence is 15 residues long. The CDR3 here is CSVVGLGGRNNEQFF. CDR3 nucleotides: TGCAGCGTTGTGGGTCTCGGGGGGCGGAACAATGAGCAGTTCTTC.

This clonotype was detected a few times. V is TRBV5-1 and J is TRBJ1-4, with D maybe TRBD1 (6 bases). The CDR3 has 17 residues. The germline V gene encodes CDR1 SGHRS and CDR2 YFSETQ. Trimming took 4 bases from V and 7 from J, leaving 23 bases between them. CDR3 sequence reads: CASSPGASGVVSEKLFF. CDR3 DNA: TGCGCCAGCAGCCCAGGAGCCTCAGGGGTAGTTAGTGAAAAACTGTTTTTT. Based on the CDR3 plus reference TRBV5-1 and TRBJ1-4, the full variable domain is KAGVTQTPRYLIKTRGQQVTLSCSPISGHRSVSWYQQTPGQGLQFLFEYFSETQRNKGNFPGRFSGRQFSNSRSEMNVSTLELGDSALYLCASSPGASGVVSEKLFFGSGTQLSVL.

The chain joins TRBV29-1 to TRBJ1-2; D gene uncertain. Germline CDR1 and CDR2: SQVTM and ANQGSEA. V was clipped by 4 bases and J by 6 bases, with 12 bases between them. CDR3 length: 12 amino acids. CDR3 nucleotide sequence: TGCAGCGTTGGAGATCGTATCAATGGCTACACCTTC. Translated: CSVGDRINGYTF.

This clonotype was counted between two and nine times. The CDR3 DNA reads TGTGCCAGCCTTCGGGGCCTTGTGAACACTGAAGCTTTCTTT. Protein product: CASLRGLVNTEAFF. V usage is TRBV2 and J usage is TRBJ1-1; tentative D call: TRBD1 (5 bases). Germline V gene sequence: CDR1 SNHLY, CDR2 FYNNEI. The CDR3 covers 14 residues. Deletions cut 8 bases from V and 0 bases from J, with 13 bases between.

The genes are TRBV27 and TRBJ2-5; D is uncertain. Per the germline V gene, CDR1 is MNHEY and CDR2 is SMNVEV (reference sequence). The CDR3 totals 14 residues. V lost 6 bases to trimming and J lost 3 bases, with 14 bases between them. CDR3 amino acids: CASRPRVLKETQYF. The DNA of the CDR3 is TGTGCCAGCAGGCCTCGTGTGCTTAAAGAGACCCAGTACTTC.

A word on this clonotype: An end of the junction does not agree with germline; a read error may underlie this. J is TRBJ2-3 and V is TRBV30; possible D gene TRBD2, 7 bases. The CDR3 has 11 residues. The V gene's germline CDR1 is GTSNPN and CDR2 SVGIG (reference sequence). CDR3 protein: CAWRRGGTQYF. In DNA form, the CDR3 reads TGTGCTTGGAGGAGGGGGGGTACGCAGTATTTT.

The table lists this clonotype with a few counts. This chain joins TRBV5-1 and TRBJ2-1; 16 nucleotides align to TRBD2. The V and J ends lost 0 bases and 6 bases, in that order; junction bases with no gene match: 12. CDR3 length equals 20 residues. CDR1 is SGHRS and CDR2 is YFSETQ in the germline V gene. This chain's CDR3 is CASSLVPQGTSGRESNEQFF. The CDR3 DNA reads TGCGCCAGCAGCTTGGTTCCGCAAGGGACTAGCGGGAGGGAATCCAATGAGCAGTTCTTC. The entire variable domain, with the rest obtained from reference TRBV5-1 and TRBJ2-1, is as follows: KAGVTQTPRYLIKTRGQQVTLSCSPISGHRSVSWYQQTPGQGLQFLFEYFSETQRNKGNFPGRFSGRQFSNSRSEMNVSTLELGDSALYLCASSLVPQGTSGRESNEQFFGPGTRLTVL.

This clonotype was picked up a small number of times. The V call is TRBV6-2 or TRBV6-3, the J call TRBJ2-7, with 8 bases aligning to TRBD1. This CDR3 comprises 14 residues. Germline CDR1 and CDR2: MNHEY and SVGEGT. Trimming at V came to 6 bases and at J to 4 bases, leaving 8 bases not matched to a gene. CDR3 DNA: TGTGCCAGCAGACTCGACAGGGGAACGTACGAGCAGTACTTC. Translated: CASRLDRGTYEQYF.

This clonotype has a handful of counts. This sequence joins TRBV28 and TRBJ2-2; maybe TRBD1 (6 bases). V was clipped by 6 bases and J by 14 bases, with 19 bases between them. This CDR3 has 13 residues. The germline gives CDR1 MDHEN, CDR2 SYDVKM. CDR3 nucleotides: TGTGCCAGCAGCATAACTGGGACATCCGTACTGTTTTTT. Translation: CASSITGTSVLFF.

This clonotype was picked up a small number of times. CDR3 residues: CSATPSGGITDTQYF. CDR3 DNA: TGCAGTGCTACGCCTAGCGGGGGTATTACAGATACGCAGTATTTT. The rearrangement uses TRBV20-1 and TRBJ2-3, with 10 bases matching TRBD2. Losses at the gene ends were 4 bases for V and 3 bases for J; bases not matched to a gene: 7. CDR3 length: 15 residues. Germline V gives CDR1 DFQATT, CDR2 SNEGSKA (reference sequence).

This clonotype appeared a few times. The chain links TRBV27 to TRBJ1-4; no clear D. V was trimmed by 6 bases and J by 7 bases, leaving 12 bases between them. CDR3 length: 13 residues. Germline V lookup: CDR1 MNHEY, CDR2 SMNVEV (reference sequence). As DNA, the CDR3 is TGTGCCAGCAGCAAATGGGGTTTTGAAAAACTGTTTTTT. Amino acids: CASSKWGFEKLFF.

The chain employs TRBV5-1 and TRBJ2-7, with 10 bases fitting TRBD1. This CDR3 has 16 residues. Germline trimming cut 4 bases from V and 6 bases from J; bases unmatched to any gene: 13. Per germline, CDR1 SGHRS and CDR2 YFSETQ. CDR3 residues: CASSPWGRQGAIEQYF. The CDR3 region has the DNA TGCGCCAGCAGCCCCTGGGGGCGACAGGGGGCGATCGAGCAGTACTTC.

This clonotype showed up just a few times. The chain recombines TRBV20-1 with TRBJ2-7, with 7 bases identical to TRBD2. CDR3 length: 14 residues. V lost 3 bases, J lost 3 bases, and 8 bases stayed unmatched. CDR1 is DFQATT and CDR2 is SNEGSKA in the germline V gene (reference sequence). CDR3 loop: CSASLAGEIYEQYF. DNA of the CDR3: TGCAGTGCTAGTCTGGCGGGAGAGATCTACGAGCAGTACTTC.

The chain recombines TRBV6-2 or TRBV6-3 with TRBJ2-1, with D unclear. CDR1 is MNHEY, CDR2 SVGEGT, per germline. The V and J ends lost 2 bases and 12 bases respectively, with 11 bases between them. CDR3 length: 12 amino acids. CDR3 nucleotides: TGTGCCAGCAGTTACGGGCTAGTAGGGCAGTTCTTC. Translated: CASSYGLVGQFF.

The CDR3 sequence is CSVEDGGQYNEQFF. CDR3 nucleotide sequence: TGCAGCGTTGAAGATGGGGGACAGTACAATGAGCAGTTCTTC. The J gene is TRBJ2-1, the V gene TRBV29-1; 7 bases line up with TRBD1. The V gene end was trimmed by 0 bases and the J gene end by 4 bases; junction bases not matched to a gene: 3. The CDR3 runs to 14 residues. Germline V CDR1 and CDR2: SQVTM, ANQGSEA.

This clonotype has just a few counts. The J gene is TRBJ2-1, the V gene TRBV30, with a tentative D call TRBD2 (5 bases). The CDR3 consists of 12 residues. Trimming removed 2 bases at V and 9 bases at J, with 11 bases between. Germline V gene lookup returns CDR1 GTSNPN and CDR2 SVGIG (reference sequence). The CDR3, as DNA: TGTGCCTGGAGTCTAGCTGGCATTGAGCAGTTCTTC. Translation gives CAWSLAGIEQFF.

The chain joins TRBV11-1 to TRBJ2-2; maybe TRBD1 (6 bases). Trimming pared 1 base from V and 1 base from J, leaving 16 bases between. Germline CDR1 is SGHAT and CDR2 is FQDESV (reference sequence). The CDR3 has 18 amino acids. CDR3 sequence: CASSLDRVLLWNTGELFF. The CDR3 DNA follows: TGTGCCAGCAGCTTAGACAGGGTACTTTTGTGGAACACCGGGGAGCTGTTTTTT.